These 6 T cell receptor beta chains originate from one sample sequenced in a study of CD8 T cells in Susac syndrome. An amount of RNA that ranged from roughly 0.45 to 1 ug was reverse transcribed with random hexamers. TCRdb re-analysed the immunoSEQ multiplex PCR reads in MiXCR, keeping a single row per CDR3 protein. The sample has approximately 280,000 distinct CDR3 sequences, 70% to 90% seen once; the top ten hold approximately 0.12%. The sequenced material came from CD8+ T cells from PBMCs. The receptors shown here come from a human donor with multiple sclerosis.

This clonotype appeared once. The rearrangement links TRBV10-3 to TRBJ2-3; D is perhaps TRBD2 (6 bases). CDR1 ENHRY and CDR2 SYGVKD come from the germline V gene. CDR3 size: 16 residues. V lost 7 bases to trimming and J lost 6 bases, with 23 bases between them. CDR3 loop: CAITGDLAATVDTQYF. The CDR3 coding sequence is TGTGCCATCACCGGCGATTTAGCGGCCACTGTTGATACGCAGTATTTT.

CDR3 sequence (DNA): TGTGCCAGCCTGGGGGCGCCGAATACGCAGTATTTT. This gives the protein CASLGAPNTQYF. The V call is TRBV6-2 or TRBV6-3, the J call TRBJ2-3; perhaps TRBD1 as D (6 bases). The V end lost 8 bases, the J end lost 7 bases, and 13 bases lay between the germline ends. This CDR3 is built from 12 residues. The germline CDR1 and CDR2 sequences are MNHEY and SVGEGT.

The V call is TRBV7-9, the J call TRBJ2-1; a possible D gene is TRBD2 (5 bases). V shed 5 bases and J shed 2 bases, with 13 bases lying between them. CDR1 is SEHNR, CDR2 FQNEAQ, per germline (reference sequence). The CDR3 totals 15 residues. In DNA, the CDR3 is TGTGCCAGCAGCCGAGAGGGAGAGACCTACAATGAGCAGTTCTTC. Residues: CASSREGETYNEQFF. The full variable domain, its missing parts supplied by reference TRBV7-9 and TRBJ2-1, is DTGVSQNPRHKITKRGQNVTFRCDPISEHNRLYWYRQTLGQGPEFLTYFQNEAQLEKSRLLSDRFSAERPKGSFSTLEIQRTEQGDSAMYLCASSREGETYNEQFFGPGTRLTVL.

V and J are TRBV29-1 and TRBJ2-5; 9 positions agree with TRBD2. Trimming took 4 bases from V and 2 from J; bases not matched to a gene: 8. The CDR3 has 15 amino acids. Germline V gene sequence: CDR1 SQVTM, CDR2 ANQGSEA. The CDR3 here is CSVAPATSGQETQYF. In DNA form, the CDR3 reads TGCAGCGTTGCACCCGCGACTAGCGGACAAGAGACCCAGTACTTC.

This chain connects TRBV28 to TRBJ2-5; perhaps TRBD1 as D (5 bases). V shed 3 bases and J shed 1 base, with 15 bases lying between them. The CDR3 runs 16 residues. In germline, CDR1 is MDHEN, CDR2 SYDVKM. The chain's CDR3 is CASSFPADSFQETQYF. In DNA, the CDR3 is TGTGCCAGCAGTTTCCCGGCAGACAGTTTCCAAGAGACCCAGTACTTC.

The CDR3 nucleotides read TGTGCCAGCAGCTTACACCCGACCAGCTATGAGGGCAATCAGCCCCAGCATTTT. It encodes CASSLHPTSYEGNQPQHF. V gene TRBV7-6 combines with J gene TRBJ1-5; D not resolved. The CDR3 has 18 residues. Germline loops: CDR1 SGHVS, CDR2 FNYEAQ. The V end was cut by 2 bases, the J end by 2 bases, with 19 bases between.